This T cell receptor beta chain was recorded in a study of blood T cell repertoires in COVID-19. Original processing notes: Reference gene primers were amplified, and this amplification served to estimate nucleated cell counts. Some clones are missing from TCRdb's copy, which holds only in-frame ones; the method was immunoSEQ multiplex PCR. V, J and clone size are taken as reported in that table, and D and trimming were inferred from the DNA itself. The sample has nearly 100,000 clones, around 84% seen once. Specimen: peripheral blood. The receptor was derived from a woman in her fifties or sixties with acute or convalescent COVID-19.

As DNA, the CDR3 is TGTGCTAGTGGTCTGGGACAGGATAATTCACCCCTCCACTTT. Translation gives CASGLGQDNSPLHF. This sequence joins TRBV12-5 and TRBJ1-6; 8 bases map to TRBD1. The CDR3 sequence is 14 residues long. The V gene's germline CDR1 is LGHNT and CDR2 FRNRAP. Trimming cost V 5 bases and J 5 bases; bases outside gene matches: 2.